This is a list of T cell receptor beta chains from one sample in a study of blood T cells in healthy people across ages. One entry per CDR3 protein, called by TCRdb with MiXCR from the 5' RACE reads. This sample has under 800,000 distinct CDR3 sequences, with roughly 20% found just once. Sequencing input: blood. The receptor source for this set is a man aged 65-85 years in good health. Both conserved end residues are trimmed from each CDR3. Expanded clones are given a class, and other clones once, few, many or no size at all.

cdr3_aa: ASSWGGSKETQY
clone_size: .
v_call: TRBV12-3/TRBV12-4

cdr3_aa: ASSPTGRESPLH
clone_size: .
v_call: TRBV3-1

cdr3_aa: ASSSLAGGAETQY
clone_size: many
v_call: TRBV28

cdr3_aa: ASSPRGGAEALGGYT
clone_size: few
v_call: TRBV18

cdr3_aa: ASSGGRGEKLF
clone_size: few
v_call: TRBV12-3/TRBV12-4

cdr3_aa: ASSGDQNTGELF
clone_size: .
v_call: TRBV2

cdr3_aa: ASSHNGELF
clone_size: few
v_call: TRBV7-9

cdr3_aa: ASSVGLAGAYEQY
clone_size: .
v_call: TRBV9

cdr3_aa: AISEIGSESLYEQY
clone_size: .
v_call: TRBV10-3

cdr3_aa: ASSWNDRETPTQY
clone_size: many
v_call: TRBV6-6

cdr3_aa: ASSQEPSPTSGRFHLYNEQF
clone_size: .
v_call: TRBV14

cdr3_aa: ASSLGRQGEDEQY
clone_size: few
v_call: TRBV7-6

cdr3_aa: ASRIAGSYNEQF
clone_size: few
v_call: TRBV4-1

cdr3_aa: SASGTPTYEQY
clone_size: few
v_call: TRBV20-1

cdr3_aa: ASSFSRNLGELF
clone_size: few
v_call: TRBV28

cdr3_aa: ASSSSGGPLTDTQY
clone_size: .
v_call: TRBV7-9

cdr3_aa: ASSVNTNTEAF
clone_size: few
v_call: TRBV9

cdr3_aa: ASSPTVVAGVTDTQY
clone_size: .
v_call: TRBV5-1

cdr3_aa: ASSSRTGEGQETQY
clone_size: few
v_call: TRBV28

cdr3_aa: ASRPSEQGRGTEAF
clone_size: .
v_call: TRBV13

cdr3_aa: ASSLAGGTDTQY
clone_size: many
v_call: TRBV5-1

cdr3_aa: SASHTGEGYGYT
clone_size: .
v_call: TRBV20-1

cdr3_aa: ASSYRILPGQGPETQY
clone_size: few
v_call: TRBV6-5

cdr3_aa: ASSIGRESDTQY
clone_size: .
v_call: TRBV19

cdr3_aa: ASSYFSKGGSSYNEQF
clone_size: .
v_call: TRBV6-5

cdr3_aa: ASSGGSNNEQF
clone_size: .
v_call: TRBV25-1

cdr3_aa: ASNPGGPQETQY
clone_size: .
v_call: TRBV5-1

cdr3_aa: ASSSSGTHYNEQF
clone_size: .
v_call: TRBV5-1

cdr3_aa: ASRTGDNTGELF
clone_size: .
v_call: TRBV10-3

cdr3_aa: AISGLQGEQY
clone_size: .
v_call: TRBV10-3

cdr3_aa: ASSFSGGNTEAF
clone_size: few
v_call: TRBV25-1

cdr3_aa: ASSPTSGRGGNEQF
clone_size: many
v_call: TRBV3-1

cdr3_aa: ASSIDSNYGYT
clone_size: .
v_call: TRBV7-9

cdr3_aa: ASSQEQANTEAF
clone_size: many
v_call: TRBV3-1

cdr3_aa: ASSLTIATNEKLF
clone_size: few
v_call: TRBV18

cdr3_aa: SASLAGGPNNEQF
clone_size: .
v_call: TRBV20-1

cdr3_aa: ASSELGGRNEKLF
clone_size: .
v_call: TRBV25-1

cdr3_aa: ASSQVMGINYNEQF
clone_size: few
v_call: TRBV3-1

cdr3_aa: ASSSTSGVGGCT
clone_size: few
v_call: TRBV28

cdr3_aa: SAQEPQWHGYT
clone_size: .
v_call: TRBV20-1

cdr3_aa: ASSLGGTFYEQY
clone_size: many
v_call: TRBV5-1

cdr3_aa: ASSTLGGGAGELF
clone_size: .
v_call: TRBV3-1

cdr3_aa: ASLQGFTDTQY
clone_size: .
v_call: TRBV12-3/TRBV12-4

cdr3_aa: ASSFRQGAYNEQF
clone_size: .
v_call: TRBV5-4

cdr3_aa: ASSLMGRVVDNEQF
clone_size: .
v_call: TRBV5-5

cdr3_aa: ASSPSAGKNIQY
clone_size: many
v_call: TRBV5-6

cdr3_aa: ASRSMGSKLF
clone_size: few
v_call: TRBV28

cdr3_aa: ASSQTGGSEKLF
clone_size: many
v_call: TRBV14

cdr3_aa: ASSLPTETQY
clone_size: many
v_call: TRBV5-1

cdr3_aa: SDTQGDLWNEQF
clone_size: .
v_call: TRBV29-1

cdr3_aa: ASSYSGLEYPQY
clone_size: few
v_call: TRBV6-2/TRBV6-3

cdr3_aa: AISDQTGQRTEAF
clone_size: .
v_call: TRBV10-3

cdr3_aa: ASSGTTGARSGELF
clone_size: few
v_call: TRBV7-8

cdr3_aa: ANSLDYTQY
clone_size: few
v_call: TRBV5-1